This entry features one T cell receptor (beta chain) sequence. Its specificity is not known. This sample is drawn from a study of shared clonotypes between healthy human individuals. Terminally differentiated effector memory CD45RA+ cells were excluded from the naive CD8 cells, which were CD45RO-negative and positively selected for CCR7. The CDR3 is 16 amino acids. In germline, CDR1 is MDHEN, CDR2 SYDVKM. Trimming removed 5 bases at V and 0 bases at J, with 16 bases between. General study results and limits: The naive CD4 repertoires of a handful of donors were compared, and around 5.1% of clonotypes were shared. Clonotypes which were not shared had lower generation probabilities than clonotypes that all four donors shared.

Sorted-subset replicate PCRs used 150 to 250 ng of genomic DNA. This amount corresponded to tens of thousands of T cell genomes. Using immunoSEQ multiplex PCR, the repertoire was profiled, and TCRdb retains in-frame clones only, with some absent. The profile covers about 2.1 million clones, with 93% appearing a single time and roughly 1.7% taken by the ten largest. The rearrangement uses TRBV28 and TRBJ1-2; D gene ambiguous. This clonotype originated in a man younger than 35 in good health. Some clones in this sample may be carry-over from other donors' samples. The sequencing sample was made of naive CD8+ T cells from PBMCs. The DNA for the CDR3 is TGTGCCAGCAGTCCTTCGTTTCACAGAGCTAACTATGGCTACACCTTC. Amino acids: CASSPSFHRANYGYTF.